The T cell receptor (beta chain) under discussion was sequenced for a study of control samples from healthy donors and cancer patients. TCRdb's table, derived via immunoSEQ multiplex PCR, lists solely in-frame clones and lacks some. The sample has roughly 50,000 clones, around 94% seen once. Trimming took 1 base from V and 1 from J, leaving 13 bases between them. CDR3 length: 16 amino acids. Germline V lookup: CDR1 LGHNA, CDR2 YSLEER. Sequencing used blood. The chain is built from TRBV4-3 and TRBJ1-2; weak D call: TRBD1 (6 bases). This sequence was found in a man aged 30-40 years in good health. This CDR3 is CASSQATGGYNYGYTF. The CDR3 DNA is TGCGCCAGCAGCCAAGCGACGGGGGGCTATAACTATGGCTACACCTTC.